This TCR beta chain was captured in a study of T cell responses to AZD1222 COVID-19 vaccine. Findings and limits, study-wide: Donor demographics were predominantly white British with a female majority; clonal diversity may be underestimated.

Trimming took 2 bases from V and 8 from J, leaving 9 bases between them. Germline loops: CDR1 MNHEY, CDR2 SVGEGT. The CDR3 has 12 residues. This clone was detected only once. Its antigen is currently unknown. Profiling relied on immunoSEQ multiplex PCR, and the TCRdb table lists in-frame clones only, not all of them. The table lists roughly 150,000 clones, roughly nine tenths of them singletons. This TCR was sampled from an adult in good health. V usage is TRBV6-2 or TRBV6-3 and J usage is TRBJ1-2, with no clear D. The input for sequencing was peripheral blood, taken on day 0 of AZD1222 vaccination. CDR3 amino acids: CASSYREDGYTF. DNA of the CDR3: TGTGCCAGCAGTTACCGGGAGGACGGCTACACCTTC.